A selection of T cell receptor beta chains follows, all from one sample in a study of quantifying T cell responses using KT2 cells. From the UMI-ligation and nested PCR reads, TCRdb called clonotypes with MiXCR, one entry per CDR3 protein. The sample gives tens of thousands of distinct CDR3 sequences, more than 9% of which show up once; more than 9% is in the top ten. The sequencing input was PBMCs spiked with cells of the T cell clone KT2. The receptors stem from a human donor. CDR3s include the opening cysteine and the closing phenylalanine or tryptophan. The D gene is left open where the match is weak. Some rows have no size entry. The others give once, few or many, or a class for an expanded clone.

V	J	length	D	size	CDR3	DNA
TRBV29-1	TRBJ1-1	12	TRBD1	few	CSVRQGAAEAFF	TGCAGCGTTCGACAGGGAGCAGCTGAAGCTTTCTTT
TRBV6-4	TRBJ2-3	14	TRBD1	medium-sized	CASSDGQGADTQYF	TGTGCCAGCAGTGACGGACAGGGGGCAGATACGCAGTATTTT
TRBV3-1	TRBJ1-6	17	TRBD1	few	CASSQDQLGQGYSPLHF	TGTGCCAGCAGCCAAGATCAACTGGGACAGGGCTATTCACCCCTCCACTTT
TRBV6-5	TRBJ1-1	17	TRBD1	few	CASSYGIPGQGRTEAFF	TGTGCCAGCAGTTACGGAATACCGGGACAGGGGAGGACTGAAGCTTTCTTT
TRBV6-1	TRBJ2-1	13	TRBD1	NA	CASTTGGYNEQFF	TGTGCCAGTACGACAGGGGGCTACAATGAGCAGTTCTTC
TRBV12-3/TRBV12-4	TRBJ1-2	16	TRBD1	few	CASSLLRTGNGYGYTF	TGTGCCAGCAGTTTACTCCGGACAGGGAACGGCTATGGCTACACCTTC
TRBV7-1	TRBJ2-3	14	TRBD1	few	CASRYGQATDTQYF	TGTGCCAGCAGATACGGACAGGCCACAGATACGCAGTATTTT
TRBV7-8	TRBJ1-5	17	TRBD1	many	CASSLRDREYSNQPQHF	TGTGCCAGCAGCTTGAGGGACAGGGAATATAGCAATCAGCCCCAGCATTTT
TRBV12-5	TRBJ1-1	12	NA	few	CASQLEDTEAFF	TGTGCTAGTCAGTTGGAGGACACTGAAGCTTTCTTT
TRBV6-5	TRBJ1-1	16	NA	NA	CASTNFRRGSDTEAFF	TGTGCCAGCACCAACTTTCGCAGGGGATCTGACACTGAAGCTTTCTTT
TRBV7-2	TRBJ2-3	16	TRBD2	few	CASSSQRGGRKDTQYF	TGTGCCAGCAGCTCACAGCGGGGGGGCCGAAAAGATACGCAGTATTTT
TRBV18	TRBJ2-7	15	TRBD1	few	CASSPRQGETYEQYF	TGTGCCAGCTCACCAAGGCAGGGGGAAACGTACGAGCAGTACTTC
TRBV4-1	TRBJ1-4	19	NA	NA	CASSQGFWSGVATNEKLFF	TGCGCCAGCAGCCAAGGGTTTTGGTCCGGAGTTGCAACTAATGAAAAACTGTTTTTT
TRBV15	TRBJ2-7	15	NA	NA	CATSRGVGGSYEQYF	TGTGCCACCAGCAGAGGGGTTGGCGGATCATACGAGCAGTACTTC
TRBV3-1	TRBJ1-2	13	NA	NA	CASSQQGNYGYTF	TGTGCCAGCAGCCAGCAGGGTAACTATGGCTACACCTTC
TRBV10-2	TRBJ2-5	15	TRBD2	NA	CASTATGGALETQYF	TGCGCCAGCACGGCCACGGGGGGGGCCTTGGAGACCCAGTACTTC
TRBV24-1	TRBJ2-3	11	NA	many	CATKRGDTQYF	TGTGCCACCAAGAGGGGTGATACGCAGTATTTT
TRBV7-2	TRBJ2-7	16	NA	NA	CASSLGMGSFAYEQYF	TGTGCCAGCAGCTTAGGAATGGGTTCATTCGCCTACGAGCAGTACTTC
TRBV7-8	TRBJ2-1	16	TRBD2	NA	CASSPPLRGGRNEQFF	TGTGCCAGCAGTCCCCCTTTGCGGGGGGGCCGCAATGAGCAGTTCTTC
TRBV19	TRBJ1-5	16	NA	NA	CASSIRAGERNQPQHF	TGTGCCAGTAGTATACGAGCAGGGGAGCGCAATCAGCCCCAGCATTTT
TRBV4-3	TRBJ2-3	17	NA	NA	CASSRDSLAGRADTQYF	TGCGCCAGCAGCCGAGATTCTCTCGCGGGACGGGCCGATACGCAGTATTTT
TRBV9	TRBJ2-1	15	TRBD2	many	CASSVEGLAGNEQFF	TGTGCCAGCAGCGTAGAGGGACTAGCGGGAAATGAGCAGTTCTTC
TRBV10-2	TRBJ1-1	13	TRBD1	once	CASSGVRDREAFF	TGCGCCAGCAGTGGGGTGAGGGACAGAGAAGCTTTCTTT
TRBV7-2	TRBJ1-2	15	TRBD1	few	CASSLGGQASYGYTF	TGTGCCAGCAGCTTAGGAGGACAGGCGTCCTATGGCTACACCTTC
TRBV7-2	TRBJ2-1	15	NA	many	CASSKGLNSYNEQFF	TGTGCCAGCAGCAAAGGACTAAACTCCTACAATGAGCAGTTCTTC
TRBV12-3/TRBV12-4	TRBJ1-1	14	NA	many	CASSLDSGDTEAFF	TGTGCCAGCAGTTTGGACAGCGGGGACACTGAAGCTTTCTTT
TRBV5-1	TRBJ1-1	15	NA	NA	CASSLYGQKNTEAFF	TGCGCCAGCAGCTTGTATGGACAAAAGAACACTGAAGCTTTCTTT
TRBV11-3	TRBJ2-4	20	NA	NA	CASSLEWTGEGIPTKNIQYF	TGTGCCAGCAGCTTAGAGTGGACTGGAGAGGGGATACCCACCAAAAACATTCAGTACTTC
TRBV30	TRBJ1-6	17	TRBD1	few	CAWRAPLWTGGNSPLHF	TGTGCCTGGAGGGCGCCCCTCTGGACAGGGGGTAATTCACCCCTCCACTTT
TRBV27	TRBJ1-4	15	NA	NA	CASSLSRGGAEKLFF	TGTGCCAGCAGTTTATCGCGGGGTGGAGCGGAAAAACTGTTTTTT
TRBV14	TRBJ1-1	14	NA	few	CASSQIGSIFEAFF	TGTGCCAGCAGCCAAATTGGATCGATCTTTGAAGCTTTCTTT
TRBV27	TRBJ1-1	16	TRBD1	NA	CASSSSGTGGPTEAFF	TGTGCCAGCAGTTCTTCCGGGACAGGGGGACCCACTGAAGCTTTCTTT
TRBV5-1	TRBJ2-5	15	TRBD1	many	CASYQFDRDQETQYF	TGCGCCAGCTATCAATTCGACAGGGATCAAGAGACCCAGTACTTC
TRBV4-1	TRBJ1-4	18	TRBD1	NA	CASSQSESRQGLREKLFF	TGCGCCAGCAGCCAATCCGAGTCAAGACAGGGTTTGAGGGAAAAACTGTTTTTT
TRBV12-3/TRBV12-4	TRBJ1-2	14	NA	NA	CASSWLNREWGYTF	TGTGCCAGCAGTTGGTTGAATAGGGAGTGGGGCTACACCTTC
TRBV11-2	TRBJ2-1	14	TRBD2	few	CASRGLAGGNEQFF	TGTGCCAGTAGAGGTCTAGCGGGAGGAAATGAGCAGTTCTTC
TRBV12-3/TRBV12-4	TRBJ2-1	14	NA	few	CASRSRGSYNEQFF	TGTGCCAGCAGATCGAGGGGGAGCTACAATGAGCAGTTCTTC
TRBV19	TRBJ2-1	14	NA	few	CASSIKGSLNEQFF	TGTGCCAGTAGTATTAAGGGGTCTCTCAATGAGCAGTTCTTC
TRBV20-1	TRBJ2-1	11	NA	many	CSASPEDEQFF	TGCAGTGCTTCCCCCGAGGATGAGCAGTTCTTC
TRBV12-3/TRBV12-4	TRBJ1-5	12	NA	many	CASSLLRQPQHF	TGTGCCAGCAGTTTACTCCGTCAGCCCCAGCATTTT
TRBV2	TRBJ2-7	14	NA	few	CASTVQGPSYEQYF	TGTGCCAGCACCGTCCAGGGGCCGTCCTACGAGCAGTACTTC
TRBV21-1	TRBJ2-1	11	NA	few	CASSLVGEQFF	TGTGCCAGCAGCTTAGTGGGTGAGCAGTTCTTC
TRBV2	TRBJ1-2	14	TRBD1	many	CASSGQGANYGYTF	TGTGCCAGCTCGGGACAGGGCGCTAACTATGGCTACACCTTC
TRBV7-2	TRBJ1-5	12	NA	many	CASSTGYQPQHF	TGTGCCAGCAGCACCGGATATCAGCCCCAGCATTTT
TRBV27	TRBJ2-1	16	TRBD2	few	CASSPGQVPGGNEQFF	TGTGCCAGCAGCCCAGGGCAGGTCCCGGGGGGTAATGAGCAGTTCTTC
TRBV6-6	TRBJ2-3	17	TRBD2	once	CASSYSGTSGTTDTQYF	TGTGCCAGCAGTTACTCCGGGACTAGCGGGACGACAGATACGCAGTATTTT
TRBV6-1	TRBJ1-5	14	TRBD1	NA	CASSYDRGNQPQHF	TGTGCCAGCAGTTATGACAGGGGCAATCAGCCCCAGCATTTT
TRBV15	TRBJ2-1	17	TRBD2	many	CATSPGAGGGSYNEQFF	TGTGCCACCAGCCCGGGAGCGGGAGGTGGCTCCTACAATGAGCAGTTCTTC
TRBV20-1	TRBJ2-1	19	NA	many	CSATIPVTGWGRSYNEQFF	TGCAGTGCTACCATCCCGGTCACAGGGTGGGGTAGGTCCTACAATGAGCAGTTCTTC
TRBV6-1	TRBJ2-1	15	TRBD2	NA	CASSEARETINEQFF	TGTGCCAGCAGTGAAGCGCGGGAGACAATCAATGAGCAGTTCTTC
TRBV12-3/TRBV12-4	TRBJ2-2	14	NA	NA	CASSPQGNTGELFF	TGTGCCAGCAGTCCCCAGGGGAACACCGGGGAGCTGTTTTTT
TRBV27	TRBJ2-3	16	NA	NA	CASSSYQVQKTDTQYF	TGTGCCAGCAGTTCCTACCAAGTACAAAAAACAGATACGCAGTATTTT
TRBV6-5	TRBJ1-6	17	TRBD1	few	CASRPGRQGLYNSPLHF	TGTGCCAGCAGGCCCGGCCGACAGGGCCTCTATAATTCACCCCTCCACTTT
TRBV20-1	TRBJ2-1	12	TRBD2	many	CSARSGRDEQFF	TGCAGTGCCAGAAGCGGGAGGGATGAGCAGTTCTTC
TRBV20-1	TRBJ2-7	15	TRBD2	NA	CSARDWEGYSVEQYF	TGCAGTGCTAGAGATTGGGAGGGGTATTCTGTCGAGCAGTACTTC
TRBV12-3/TRBV12-4	TRBJ1-5	18	TRBD1	NA	CASSQGQLIAGGNQPQHF	TGTGCCAGCAGCCAGGGACAGCTAATAGCGGGCGGCAATCAGCCCCAGCATTTT
TRBV14	TRBJ2-7	17	NA	NA	CASSQGGYARATYEQYF	TGTGCCAGCAGCCAAGGGGGATATGCCCGGGCTACCTACGAGCAGTACTTC
TRBV2	TRBJ2-1	18	TRBD2	NA	CASTGGEGRSRLYNEQFF	TGTGCCAGCACCGGGGGGGAGGGCCGTTCGAGGCTCTACAATGAGCAGTTCTTC
TRBV10-2	TRBJ2-3	14	TRBD2	few	CASSQAGFTDTQYF	TGCGCCAGCAGTCAAGCGGGGTTCACAGATACGCAGTATTTT